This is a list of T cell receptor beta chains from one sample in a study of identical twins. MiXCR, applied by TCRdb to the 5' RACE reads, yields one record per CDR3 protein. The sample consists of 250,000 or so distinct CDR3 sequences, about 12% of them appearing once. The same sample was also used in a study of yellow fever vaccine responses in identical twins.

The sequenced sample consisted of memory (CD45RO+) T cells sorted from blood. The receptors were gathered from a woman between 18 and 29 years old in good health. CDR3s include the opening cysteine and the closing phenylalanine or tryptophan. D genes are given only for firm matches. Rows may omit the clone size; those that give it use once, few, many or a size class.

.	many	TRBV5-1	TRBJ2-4	CASSGQGNANIQYF	TGCGCCAGCAGCGGGCAGGGTAACGCAAACATTCAGTACTTC
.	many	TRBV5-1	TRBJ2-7	CASSLIQEGEQYF	TGCGCCAGCAGCTTGATACAAGAGGGCGAGCAGTACTTC
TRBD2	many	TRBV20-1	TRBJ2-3	CSARAGGLVSDTQYF	TGCAGTGCTAGAGCAGGTGGACTAGTCTCAGATACGCAGTATTTT
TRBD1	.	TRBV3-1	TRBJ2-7	CASSRLQGANEQYF	TGTGCCAGCAGCCGGTTACAGGGGGCTAACGAGCAGTACTTC
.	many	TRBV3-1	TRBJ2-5	CASSQDSTGRETQYF	TGTGCCAGCAGCCAAGATAGCACAGGGAGAGAGACCCAGTACTTC
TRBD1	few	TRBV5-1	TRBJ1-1	CASSLGRDRSGTEAFF	TGCGCCAGCAGCTTGGGCCGGGACAGGTCGGGCACTGAAGCTTTCTTT
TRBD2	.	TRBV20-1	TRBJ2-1	CSARARTSQLYNEQFF	TGCAGTGCTAGGGCCCGGACTAGCCAACTTTACAATGAGCAGTTCTTC
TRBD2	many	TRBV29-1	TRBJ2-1	CSVRLAGANEQFF	TGCAGCGTAAGACTAGCGGGGGCCAATGAGCAGTTCTTC
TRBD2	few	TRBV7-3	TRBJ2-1	CASSFRTSGGINEQFF	TGTGCCAGCAGCTTCCGGACTAGCGGGGGGATTAATGAGCAGTTCTTC
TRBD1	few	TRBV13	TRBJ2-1	CASSFSDREGGEQFF	TGTGCCAGCAGCTTCTCAGACAGGGAAGGAGGTGAGCAGTTCTTC
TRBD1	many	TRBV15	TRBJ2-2	CATSSRGQGSNTGELFF	TGTGCCACCAGCAGCCGAGGACAGGGTTCGAACACCGGGGAGCTGTTTTTT
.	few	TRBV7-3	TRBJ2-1	CASSLSPRAPEQFF	TGTGCCAGCAGCTTATCTCCCAGGGCCCCTGAGCAGTTCTTC
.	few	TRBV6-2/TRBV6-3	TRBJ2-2	CASSYERPRVGELFF	TGTGCCAGCAGTTACGAACGCCCGCGCGTCGGGGAGCTGTTTTTT
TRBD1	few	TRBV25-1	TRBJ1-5	CASNTGVNQPQHF	TGTGCCAGCAACACAGGGGTCAATCAGCCCCAGCATTTT
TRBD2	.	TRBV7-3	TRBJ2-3	CASSLWSGGAQDTQYF	TGTGCCAGCAGCTTATGGAGCGGGGGGGCCCAAGATACGCAGTATTTT
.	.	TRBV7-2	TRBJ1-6	CASSSGGGSYNSPLHF	TGTGCCAGCAGTTCAGGAGGGGGCTCCTATAATTCACCCCTCCACTTT
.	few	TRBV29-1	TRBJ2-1	CSVSYRNEQFF	TGCAGCGTTTCGTATAGGAATGAGCAGTTCTTC
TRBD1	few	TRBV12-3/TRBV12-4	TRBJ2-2	CASRGQGNTGELFF	TGTGCCAGCAGGGGACAGGGCAACACCGGGGAGCTGTTTTTT
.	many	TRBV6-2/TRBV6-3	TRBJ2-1	CASSYESSYNEQFF	TGTGCCAGCAGTTACGAGAGCTCCTACAATGAGCAGTTCTTC
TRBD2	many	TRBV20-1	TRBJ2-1	CSAPTSGGLNEQFF	TGCAGTGCCCCGACTAGCGGGGGGTTGAATGAGCAGTTCTTC
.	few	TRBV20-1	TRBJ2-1	CSSKAGLYNEQFF	TGCAGTTCTAAGGCGGGACTCTACAATGAGCAGTTCTTC
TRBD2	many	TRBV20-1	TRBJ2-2	CSASGLDTGELFF	TGCAGTGCTTCGGGACTAGACACCGGGGAGCTGTTTTTT
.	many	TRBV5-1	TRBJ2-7	CASSNSGPYEQYF	TGCGCCAGCAGTAATAGCGGCCCCTACGAGCAGTACTTC
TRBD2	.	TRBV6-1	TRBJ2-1	CASYRRTSRYNEQFF	TGTGCCAGCTATCGTAGGACTAGCCGCTACAATGAGCAGTTCTTC
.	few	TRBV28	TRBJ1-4	CASSFVTGNNEKLFF	TGTGCCAGCAGTTTCGTAACGGGCAATAATGAAAAACTGTTTTTT
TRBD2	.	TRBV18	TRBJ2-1	CASSPRREAYNEQFF	TGTGCCAGCTCACCGAGACGGGAGGCCTACAATGAGCAGTTCTTC
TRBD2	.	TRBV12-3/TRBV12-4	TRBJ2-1	CASRGTSGGTNEQFF	TGTGCCAGCAGGGGGACTAGCGGGGGGACAAATGAGCAGTTCTTC
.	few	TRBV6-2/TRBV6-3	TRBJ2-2	CASSYAPGLVINTGELFF	TGTGCCAGCAGTTACGCACCGGGACTGGTGATTAACACCGGGGAGCTGTTTTTT
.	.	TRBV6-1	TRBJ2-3	CASSDYGRADTQYF	TGTGCCAGCAGTGACTATGGCAGGGCGGATACGCAGTATTTT
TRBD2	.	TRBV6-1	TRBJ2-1	CASSLSGSRTHEQFF	TGTGCCAGCAGCCTTAGCGGGAGTAGGACCCATGAGCAGTTCTTC
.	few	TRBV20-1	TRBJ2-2	CSASGSFSIGELFF	TGCAGTGCTAGCGGGAGTTTTAGTATCGGGGAGCTGTTTTTT
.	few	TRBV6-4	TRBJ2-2	CASSNRDRRRKANTGELFF	TGTGCCAGCAGTAACAGGGATCGGAGGCGGAAAGCGAACACCGGGGAGCTGTTTTTT
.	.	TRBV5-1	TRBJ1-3	CASSPQGGNTIYF	TGCGCCAGCAGCCCACAGGGAGGAAACACCATATATTTT
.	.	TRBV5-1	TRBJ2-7	CASSRRVGSYVEQYF	TGCGCCAGCAGCCGGCGTGTCGGAAGCTACGTGGAGCAGTACTTC
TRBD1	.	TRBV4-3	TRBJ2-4	CASSQERGGTDLAKNIQYF	TGCGCCAGCAGCCAAGAGAGGGGTGGGACAGACCTAGCCAAAAACATTCAGTACTTC
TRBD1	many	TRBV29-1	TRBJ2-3	CSNTGGEGLSTDTQYF	TGCAGCAATACAGGGGGCGAGGGGTTGAGCACAGATACGCAGTATTTT
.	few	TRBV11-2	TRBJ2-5	CASSQIRTQETQYF	TGTGCCAGCAGCCAGATCCGTACTCAAGAGACCCAGTACTTC
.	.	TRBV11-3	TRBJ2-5	CASSDRSGLETQYF	TGTGCCAGCAGCGACCGTTCAGGGTTAGAGACCCAGTACTTC
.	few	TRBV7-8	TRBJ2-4	CASSFQGLAKNIQYF	TGTGCCAGCAGCTTCCAAGGGCTAGCCAAAAACATTCAGTACTTC
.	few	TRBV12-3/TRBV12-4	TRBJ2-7	CASSYRPGHHQGQYF	TGTGCCAGCAGTTACCGTCCGGGACACCACCAAGGGCAGTACTTC
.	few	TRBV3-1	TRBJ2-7	CASSQDFMRVFGKDGAYEQYF	TGTGCCAGCAGCCAAGATTTTATGCGGGTTTTTGGAAAAGACGGGGCCTACGAGCAGTACTTC
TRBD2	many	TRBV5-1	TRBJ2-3	CASRGTRWVGVDTQYF	TGCGCCAGCCGCGGGACTAGATGGGTCGGAGTTGATACGCAGTATTTT
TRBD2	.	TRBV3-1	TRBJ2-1	CASSPLFGGTRNEQFF	TGTGCCAGCAGCCCGCTTTTCGGGGGGACCCGCAATGAGCAGTTCTTC
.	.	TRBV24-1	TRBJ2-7	CATSGGGSNSYEQYF	TGTGCCACCAGTGGTGGGGGAAGCAACTCCTACGAGCAGTACTTC
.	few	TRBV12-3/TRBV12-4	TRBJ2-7	CASSLKEYYEQYF	TGTGCCAGCAGTTTGAAGGAATACTACGAGCAGTACTTC
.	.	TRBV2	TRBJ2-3	CARGSRSGDTQYF	TGTGCCAGAGGTAGTCGATCGGGGGATACGCAGTATTTT
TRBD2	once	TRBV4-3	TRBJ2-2	CASSRRLLAGGITGELFF	TGCGCCAGCAGCCGACGGCTACTAGCGGGAGGTATAACCGGGGAGCTGTTTTTT
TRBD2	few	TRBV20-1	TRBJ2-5	CSASRSGGRETQYF	TGCAGTGCTAGTAGGAGCGGGGGCCGGGAGACCCAGTACTTC